This TCR beta chain was captured in a study of cytomegalovirus exposure and HLA in healthy donors. This PCR relied on a set of 60 Vbeta primers and 13 Jbeta primers. Original processing methods: An analysis that came later counted 60 million to 80 million unique TCR beta chains, 10 million to 12 million shared. Sequencing was performed with immunoSEQ multiplex PCR; in TCRdb, only in-frame clones are kept and a portion is missing. D and trimming were read from the DNA, whereas the V and J calls and clone size are those reported in that table. The sample yields some 90,000 clones, 82% seen once. The study's findings and limits: About 87% or about 30% of the time was how often most TCR beta V segments were productive, according to an earlier analysis.

Germline V CDR1 and CDR2: MRHNA, SNTAGT. CDR3 length: 13 amino acids. V was trimmed by 4 bases and J by 8 bases, leaving 12 bases between them. Points on this clone: Antigen specificity is unknown.

The chain has TRBV6-4 and TRBJ2-1, with D possibly matching TRBD1 (6 bases). The sequence was collected from a man aged 45-65 years in good health and CMV-seronegative. What was sequenced was PBMCs. CDR3 sequence (DNA): TGTGCCAGCAGTGGGGCCAGGGGCCATGAGCAGTTCTTC. Translating gives CASSGARGHEQFF.